The entry that follows covers one T cell receptor beta chain sequence. Its antigen remains unidentified. Additional DNA sequences in this sample encode the identical CDR3. Generated by immunoSEQ multiplex PCR, the TCRdb table keeps only in-frame clones and is missing some. The sample includes over 300,000 clones, roughly 84% of them seen just once. The sample originates from a study of shared clonotypes between healthy human individuals. Study-level results: Around 4.7% was the fraction of naive CD4 clonotypes found shared across a few donors.

Source material: memory CD8+ T cells sorted from blood. Subset given: CD45RO+ cells pooled with CCR7-negative TemRA cells. The source is a young man in good health.

This CDR3 reads CASSVVAGSYNEQFF. In nucleotides, the CDR3 is TGTGCCAGCAGCGTAGTGGCAGGCTCCTACAATGAGCAGTTCTTC. The rearrangement uses TRBV9 and TRBJ2-1; D is ambiguous. Deletions cut 0 bases from V and 0 bases from J, with 7 bases between. Per the germline V gene, CDR1 is SGDLS and CDR2 is YYNGEE. The CDR3 has 15 amino acids.